This TCR beta chain was captured in a study of cytomegalovirus exposure and HLA in healthy donors. Background on the study: The approximately 120 validation repertoires, a later analysis reported, used the same platform as the roughly 610 first-cohort repertoires. Whole-study findings and limits: The study listed some 160 cytomegalovirus-associated TCR beta chains. Reportedly, diagnosis of cytomegalovirus status by the classifier showed high specificity and sensitivity.

CDR3 length: 18 amino acids. Trimming took 9 bases from V and 6 from J, leaving 33 bases between them. The assay was immunoSEQ multiplex PCR, and TCRdb's table has in-frame clones only and misses some. The sample has about 120,000 clones, roughly 89% seen once. This clone was seen just once. Its antigen remains unknown. The donors were in the approximately 120-subject validation cohort; that cohort was separate from the roughly 730-subject first cohort. This sequence originates from a young woman in good health and CMV-seronegative. The V and J genes are TRBV23-1 and TRBJ2-7; perhaps TRBD2 as D (6 bases). TRBV23-1 is an ORF; its function is uncertain. Specimen: PBMCs. The CDR3 nucleotides are TGCGCCAGACAGCCGGTAATCGTAAGTGGGCGGGGTATATTCGAGCAGTACGTC. Encoded protein: CARQPVIVSGRGIFEQYV.